This T cell receptor beta chain was sequenced during a study of shared clonotypes between healthy human individuals (TCRdb year 2020). At the level of the whole study: A couple of women and a few men aged 18 to 49 years were included in the cohort. For each donor, three plates each were used for CD4 naive and CD4 memory, two plates were used for CD8 naive, and one plate was used for CD8 memory. To estimate repertoire size and how much clonotypes are shared between individuals, the study performed deep sequencing of blood TCR repertoires from a few healthy adults. Different laboratories and diverse techniques were used to prepare libraries and sequence TCR repertoires, to increase sequencing depth and limit assay-specific biases. Leukapheresis yielded between about 0.8 and 9.5 billion PBMCs per donor. Overall study outcomes, separate from this receptor: Approximately 5% of naive CD4, roughly 3.5% of naive CD8, about 2.4% of memory CD4, and around 0.4% of memory CD8 clonotypes were shared across four donors. Compared with non-shared clonotypes, the clonotypes found in all four sorted-subset donors had higher generation probabilities. Only blood was sampled, and tissue TCR repertoires likely differ from those in blood. Rarefaction of sorted-subset datasets indicated incomplete sequencing despite the large sequencing depth. Naive subsets generally had larger estimated clonotype richness than memory subsets did. The small number of donors limited the genetic and exposure-history diversity represented. Based on pairwise subsampling, the degree of clonotype sharing among donors was expected to be affected by sequencing depth.

V is cut by 8 bases and J by 4 bases, and the space between the germline ends is 8 bases. From the cysteine up to the phenylalanine, the CDR3 has a length of 11 residues. The only DNA kept is the CDR3, 33 bases in frame from the first base. For CDR1 and CDR2, the germline V gene lists SNHLY and FYNNEI. TCR CDR3 regions were amplified from genomic DNA by multiplex PCR using the deep immunoSEQ assay. Extracted genomic DNA from each cell subset was spread evenly across all wells of several immunoSEQ 96-well plates, with each plate serving as a replicate. For sorted subsets, each replicate PCR was loaded with about 0.2 ug genomic DNA, equivalent to roughly 30,000 T cell genomes. Purified libraries were quantified with a Qubit 3.0 fluorometer, sized on a Bioanalyzer 2100, and re-quantified with the KAPA Library Quantification kit. A separate single-read 150-cycle Illumina NextSeq 550 flow cell was used to sequence each immunoSEQ 96-well plate. As for how the authors treated the data: Because the immunoSEQ output included only junctional sequences and no quality scores, the filtering could not be the same as the filtering used for full-length reads. To assign V/J genes and CDR3, sequences were annotated using PyIR, a Python wrapper for IgBLAST v1.9, with IMGT germline references. Reads were removed for weak V/J assignments (E-value above 1e-6), missing CDR3, stop codons, out-of-frame junctions, or ambiguous translated residues. V3J clonotypes were defined by identical inferred V gene, J gene, and CDR3 amino acid sequence. To compute the percentage overlap between repertoires, the number of shared unique clonotypes was divided by the size of the smaller repertoire. Repertoire richness was assessed with RTK rarefaction, the Chao1 estimator, and Recon v2.1 estimates of unobserved clonotypes. For all TCRbeta clonotypes obtained by the gDNA method from several donors, generation probabilities were computed with OLGA. Held by TCRdb, this immuneACCESS table contains in-frame sequences only and omits some clones. Under half of the omission traces to an unresolved V gene where checked; the cause of the rest is unknown. V and J calls plus clone size are reproduced from that table; the DNA served to infer D and trimming. The sample profile shows around 550,000 clones; 96% of them were found once. About 0.054% of the sample belongs to the ten largest clones.

Healthy HIV-negative adults with no recently reported acute infections or vaccinations were included as donors. Every donor was a Caucasian adult residing in Nashville, Tennessee, USA. Magnetic negative selection was used to enrich CD4+ T cells, after which naive cells were positively selected on CD45RA and the negative fraction became the memory subset. Blood was collected by leukapheresis, and PBMCs were isolated by Ficoll-Histopaque density gradient centrifugation and then cryopreserved in liquid nitrogen vapor phase. Analytical flow cytometry was used to check the purity and quantity of each magnetically sorted T cell population. From each sorted fraction, genomic DNA was isolated and quantified by UV absorbance on a Nanodrop 2000c. On this clone: The target of this receptor is not known. No qualities accompany the bases; no much larger clone lies one base away.

The source material was naive CD4+ T cells sorted from blood. This specimen's cell subset or site label, interpreted: CD45RA+ positively selected. The chain employs TRBV2 and TRBJ2-5, with TRBD1 perhaps the D gene, on 6 matching bases. This clonotype originated in a woman in her thirties in good health. This receptor has the CDR3 CASARGETQYF. The nucleotides are TGTGCCAGCGCCAGGGGAGAGACCCAGTACTTC.